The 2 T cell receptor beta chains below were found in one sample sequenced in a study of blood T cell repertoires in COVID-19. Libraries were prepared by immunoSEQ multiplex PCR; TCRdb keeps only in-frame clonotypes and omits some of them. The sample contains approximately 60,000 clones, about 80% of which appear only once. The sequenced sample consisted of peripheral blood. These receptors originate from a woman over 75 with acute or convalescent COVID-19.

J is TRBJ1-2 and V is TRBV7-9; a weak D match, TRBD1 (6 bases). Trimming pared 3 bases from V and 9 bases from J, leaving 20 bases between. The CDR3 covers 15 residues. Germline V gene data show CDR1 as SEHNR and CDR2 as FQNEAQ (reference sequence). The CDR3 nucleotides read TGTGCCAGCAGCTTTCGGGGGGGCCAGCAATACCGCTACACCTTC. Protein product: CASSFRGGQQYRYTF.

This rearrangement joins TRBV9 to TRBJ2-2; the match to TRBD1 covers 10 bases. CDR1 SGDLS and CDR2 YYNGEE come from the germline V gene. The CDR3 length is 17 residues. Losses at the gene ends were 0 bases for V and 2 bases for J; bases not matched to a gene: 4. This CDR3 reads CASSVARDRGNTGELFF. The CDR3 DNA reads TGTGCCAGCAGCGTAGCTAGGGACAGGGGAAACACCGGGGAGCTGTTTTTT.